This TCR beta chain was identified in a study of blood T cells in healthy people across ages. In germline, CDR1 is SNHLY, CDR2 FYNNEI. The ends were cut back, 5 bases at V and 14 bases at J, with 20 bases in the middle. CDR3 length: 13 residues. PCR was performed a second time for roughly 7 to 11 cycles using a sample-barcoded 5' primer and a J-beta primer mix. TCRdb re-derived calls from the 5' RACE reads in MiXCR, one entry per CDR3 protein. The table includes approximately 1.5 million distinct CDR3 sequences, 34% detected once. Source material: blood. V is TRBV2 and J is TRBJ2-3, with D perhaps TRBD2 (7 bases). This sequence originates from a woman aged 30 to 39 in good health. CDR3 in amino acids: CASSPQGVGGRYF. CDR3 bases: TGTGCCAGCAGTCCCCAGGGAGTGGGGGGGCGGTATTTT. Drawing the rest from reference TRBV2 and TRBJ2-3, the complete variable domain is EPEVTQTPSHQVTQMGQEVILRCVPISNHLYFYWYRQILGQKVEFLVSFYNNEISEKSEIFDDQFSVERPDGSNFTLKIRSTKLEDSAMYFCASSPQGVGGRYFGPGTRLTVL.